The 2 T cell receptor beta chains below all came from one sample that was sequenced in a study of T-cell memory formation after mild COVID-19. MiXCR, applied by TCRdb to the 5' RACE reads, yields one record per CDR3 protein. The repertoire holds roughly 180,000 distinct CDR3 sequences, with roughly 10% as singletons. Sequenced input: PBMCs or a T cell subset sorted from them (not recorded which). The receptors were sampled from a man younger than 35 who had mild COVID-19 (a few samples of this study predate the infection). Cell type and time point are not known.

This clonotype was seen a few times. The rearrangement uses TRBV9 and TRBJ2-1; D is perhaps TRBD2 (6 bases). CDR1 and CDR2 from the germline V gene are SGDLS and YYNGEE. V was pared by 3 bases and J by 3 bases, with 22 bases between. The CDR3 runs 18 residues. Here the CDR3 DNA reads TGTGCCAGCAGCGCCCCGGAGTGGCGGGGCGTCAGCTACAATGAGCAGTTCTTC. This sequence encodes CASSAPEWRGVSYNEQFF.

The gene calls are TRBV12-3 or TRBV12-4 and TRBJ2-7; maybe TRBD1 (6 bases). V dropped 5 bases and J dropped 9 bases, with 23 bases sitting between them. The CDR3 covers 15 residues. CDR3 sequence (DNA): TGTGCCAGCAGTGCTACAGGGAACTCCTTAAGGAGGCAGTACTTC. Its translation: CASSATGNSLRRQYF.